This TCR beta chain emerged from a study of T cells expressing NK-cell markers. Germline values: CDR1 MGHRA, CDR2 YSYEKL. The CDR3 length is 17 residues. TCRdb re-called the 5' RACE reads and catalogs CDR3 proteins one per entry, DNA excluded. The sample data list fewer than 400,000 distinct CDR3 sequences. Points on this clonotype: Its antigen is unidentified.

Study results and caveats: Each of 6 or 7 donors carried dominant NKG2C+ clonotypes accounting for about 1.0-7.0% of CD8+ T cells.

This chain links TRBV4-1 with TRBJ2-1; TCRdb proposes TRBD2, but this gene call is untestable without DNA. Sequenced sample: blood T cells: a sorted CD56 or NKG2C T cell subset, CD4+ or CD8+ T cells, or bulk PBMC T cells (not recorded which). The TCR sequence derives from a woman aged 50 to 60 in good health. CDR3 sequence reads: CASRGLAAKTGYNEQFF.